These 27 T cell receptor beta chains originate from one sample sequenced in a study of CD8+ T cells in alopecia areata (dated by TCRdb to about 2018). The library was made by the immunoSEQ multiplex PCR assay. RNA was extracted from all samples and reverse transcribed into cDNA, which served as template for TCR sequencing. The clones in this table, taken by TCRdb from immuneACCESS, are in-frame only. Not every clone is retained; where verified, under half of the shortfall comes from an unresolved V gene, and the cause of the rest is unknown. The table for this sample lists about 200,000 clones; 57% of them were counted only once. In total, the top ten clones hold approximately 0.5% of the sample. Sample time point, as interpreted from the label and publication: baseline before oral tofacitinib. The sequences come from CD4+ T cells sorted from blood, collected at week 0. The receptor source for this set is a human donor with alopecia areata.

This clone was picked up many times. The chain recombines TRBV6-5 with TRBJ2-3; the D call may be TRBD1 or TRBD2 (5 bases each). Trimming shortened V by 4 bases and J by 2 bases, and 16 bases separated the two germline ends. Germline CDR1 and CDR2: MNHEY and SVGAGI. The CDR3 length is 16 residues. The CDR3 sequence: CASSSPSTGLTDTQYF. In nucleotides, the CDR3 is TGTGCCAGCAGTTCTCCCTCTACAGGACTCACAGATACGCAGTATTTT.

This clone showed up just a few times. This chain uses TRBV18 with TRBJ2-7; TRBD1 matches 11 bases. The germline V gene has CDR1 KGHSH and CDR2 LQKENI. V lost 0 bases and J lost 7; bases outside the gene matches: 5. The CDR3 covers 15 residues. The CDR3: CASSPPGTGGGEQYF. CDR3 DNA: TGTGCCAGCTCACCACCCGGGACAGGGGGGGGAGAGCAGTACTTC.

The chain has TRBV4-1 and TRBJ2-1; D unresolved. The V and J ends lost 4 bases and 0 bases respectively, with 10 bases between them. Looked up from germline, CDR1 is MGHRA and CDR2 is YSYEKL. The CDR3 spans 15 residues. The CDR3 sequence is CASSPLWSSYNEQFF. Here the CDR3 DNA reads TGCGCCAGCAGCCCGCTCTGGAGCTCCTACAATGAGCAGTTCTTC.

The chain carries TRBV7-9 and TRBJ2-1; 7 nucleotides match TRBD2. V lost 5 bases and J lost 9; bases outside the gene matches: 13. This CDR3 is 15 amino acids long. CDR1 is SEHNR, CDR2 FQNEAQ, per germline (reference sequence). The CDR3, as DNA: TGTGCCAGCAGCGGGGACTATAGACTGTGGGGTGAGCAGTTCTTC. Its translation is CASSGDYRLWGEQFF.

CDR3: CASSVRRDEQFF. For the CDR3, the DNA is TGTGCCAGCAGTGTTCGAAGGGATGAGCAGTTCTTC. The J gene is TRBJ2-1, the V gene TRBV2, with D unclear. There are 12 residues in the CDR3. CDR1 is SNHLY, CDR2 FYNNEI, per germline. The V end was cut by 4 bases, the J end by 8 bases, with 9 bases between.

This chain links TRBV2 with TRBJ1-5; TRBD1 aligns across 8 bases. This CDR3 spans 18 amino acids. With V trimmed by 6 bases and J by 0 bases, 13 bases remained unmatched. Germline V gene lookup returns CDR1 SNHLY and CDR2 FYNNEI. The DNA for the CDR3 is TGTGCCAGCAGGGACGCGACAGGGGCCGCCTATAGCAATCAGCCCCAGCATTTT. This codes for CASRDATGAAYSNQPQHF. Variable domain in full (rest from reference TRBV2 and TRBJ1-5): EPEVTQTPSHQVTQMGQEVILRCVPISNHLYFYWYRQILGQKVEFLVSFYNNEISEKSEIFDDQFSVERPDGSNFTLKIRSTKLEDSAMYFCASRDATGAAYSNQPQHFGDGTRLSIL.

This chain uses TRBV6-1 with TRBJ1-6; the D is unclear. From germline, CDR1 is MNHNS and CDR2 SASEGT. There are 13 residues in the CDR3. V was trimmed by 1 base and J by 6 bases, leaving 4 bases between them. The CDR3 DNA reads as TGTGCCAGCAGTGAAGAGGGTAATTCACCCCTCCACTTT. Protein product: CASSEEGNSPLHF.

The rearrangement joins TRBV6-1 to TRBJ2-3, with a possible D match to TRBD1 (6 bases). Germline lookup yields CDR1 MNHNS and CDR2 SASEGT. The CDR3 covers 15 residues. V was clipped by 7 bases and J by 1 base, with 15 bases between them. The CDR3, as DNA: TGTGCCAGCATACGTCGACGGACAGGCACAGATACGCAGTATTTT. It specifies CASIRRRTGTDTQYF.

The CDR3, as DNA: TGTGCCATCAGTGAGTCGCAAAACCAGCAGTACTTC. It is translated as CAISESQNQQYF. The chain uses TRBV10-3 and TRBJ2-7; no clear D. CDR3 size: 12 residues. Germline V lookup: CDR1 ENHRY, CDR2 SYGVKD. V lost 0 bases and J 8 bases, leaving 8 bases between the germline ends.

The chain links TRBV6-1 to TRBJ2-7; weak D call: TRBD2 (5 bases). This CDR3 has 13 amino acids. The germline CDR1 and CDR2 sequences are MNHNS and SASEGT. V was shortened by 7 bases and J by 6 bases, with 16 bases between the two germline ends. The CDR3 is CASNSPGIGEQYF. The DNA for the CDR3 is TGTGCCAGCAATAGTCCGGGGATTGGCGAGCAGTACTTC.

V and J are TRBV7-9 and TRBJ2-7; the D is unclear. The germline CDR1 and CDR2 sequences are SEHNR and FQNEAQ (reference sequence). This CDR3 spans 11 amino acids. Trimming pared 0 bases from V and 6 bases from J, leaving 3 bases between. This chain's CDR3 is CASSLAGEQYF. In DNA form, the CDR3 reads TGTGCCAGCAGCTTAGCAGGCGAGCAGTACTTC.

This clone was recorded a few times. The chain uses TRBV6-6 and TRBJ1-4, with D possibly being TRBD1 (6 bases). The CDR3 loop spans 14 amino acids. The V gene lost 6 bases and the J gene lost 5 bases, with 13 bases spanning the gap. CDR1 MNHNY and CDR2 SVGAGI come from the germline V gene (reference sequence). The CDR3: CASRLRRGNEKLFF. The CDR3 DNA follows: TGTGCCAGCAGGCTTAGGAGGGGGAATGAAAAACTGTTTTTT.

The V and J genes are TRBV7-2 and TRBJ1-4, with D hard to call. CDR1 and CDR2 from the germline V gene are SGHTA and FQGNSA. Trimming shortened V by 3 bases and J by 8 bases, and 7 bases separated the two germline ends. CDR3 length equals 12 residues. The CDR3 DNA is TGTGCCAGCAGCTTGGGGTTGGAAAAACTGTTTTTT. Residues: CASSLGLEKLFF.

This clone was recorded many times. In the same sample, other DNA sequences code for this CDR3. This chain links TRBV2 with TRBJ1-2; no clear D gene. The CDR3 has 11 amino acids. Deletions cut 6 bases from V and 3 bases from J, with 5 bases between. CDR1 and CDR2 (germline): SNHLY, FYNNEI. CDR3 sequence reads: CASRGDYGYTF. In DNA form, the CDR3 reads TGTGCCAGCAGGGGCGACTATGGCTACACCTTC.

Turning to this clone: One end of the junction does not line up with germline, which may come from a read error. The chain is built from TRBV4-2 and TRBJ2-4; 7 bases align to TRBD2. The CDR3 runs 13 residues. CDR1 is LGHNA, CDR2 YNFKEQ, per germline. Here the CDR3 reads CASSQEGRAIPYF. In nucleotides, the CDR3 is TGTGCCAGCAGCCAAGAGGGGAGGGCCATTCCGTACTTC.

This clone was observed a few times. The chain couples TRBV4-1 to TRBJ2-2; tentative D call: TRBD1 (6 bases). Germline V gene lookup returns CDR1 MGHRA and CDR2 YSYEKL. The CDR3 runs 15 residues. Trimming took off 4 bases at V and 4 bases at J, with 13 bases between the two ends. CDR3 in DNA: TGCGCCAGCAGCCCCTTGAGGACAGCCACCGGGGAGCTGTTTTTT. Translating gives CASSPLRTATGELFF.

This clone was counted once. The chain recombines TRBV4-1 with TRBJ2-7; D gene unclear. The V gene lost 0 bases and the J gene lost 1 base, with 7 bases spanning the gap. Germline CDR1 MGHRA, CDR2 YSYEKL. The CDR3 spans 14 residues. The CDR3 reads CASSQDPGSYEQYF. CDR3 DNA sequence: TGCGCCAGCAGCCAAGATCCCGGGTCCTACGAGCAGTACTTC.

This sequence joins TRBV13 and TRBJ2-1, with D possibly being TRBD2 (5 bases). The V end lost 0 bases, the J end lost 9 bases, and 12 bases lay between the germline ends. The germline CDR1 and CDR2 sequences are PRHDT and FYEKMQ (reference sequence). This CDR3 has 14 amino acids. The CDR3 region has the DNA TGTGCCAGCAGCTTAGGACTAGTCGTTACTGAGCAGTTCTTC. Its protein is CASSLGLVVTEQFF.

This clone was detected a few times. V is TRBV29-1 and J is TRBJ2-1; 7 nucleotides align to TRBD2. After removal of 6 bases from V and 10 bases from J, the junction contained 3 bases not matched to a gene. This CDR3 has 10 residues. The germline CDR1 and CDR2 sequences are SQVTM and ANQGSEA. In nucleotides, the CDR3 is TGCAGCGTGGGGGGGTTGGAGCAGTTCTTC. It translates to CSVGGLEQFF.

V gene TRBV20-1 combines with J gene TRBJ1-2; TRBD1 might be the D (6 bases). The CDR3 totals 11 residues. The V gene's germline CDR1 is DFQATT and CDR2 SNEGSKA (reference sequence). Trimming took off 3 bases at V and 5 bases at J, with 7 bases between the two ends. CDR3 nucleotides: TGCAGTGCTAGCACAGGGTATGGCTACACCTTC. Amino acid sequence: CSASTGYGYTF.

The table lists this clone with a few counts. This rearrangement joins TRBV19 to TRBJ1-5, with a tentative D call TRBD1 (5 bases). The V gene's germline CDR1 is LNHDA and CDR2 SQIVND (reference sequence). The CDR3 runs 14 residues. V was pared by 1 base and J by 12 bases, with 16 bases between. The CDR3: CASSIVTGGGRQHF. CDR3 coding DNA: TGTGCCAGTAGTATAGTGACCGGGGGAGGTCGCCAGCATTTT. The full variable domain, completed using reference TRBV19 and TRBJ1-5, is DGGITQSPKYLFRKEGQNVTLSCEQNLNHDAMYWYRQDPGQGLRLIYYSQIVNDFQKGDIAEGYSVSREKKESFPLTVTSAQKNPTAFYLCASSIVTGGGRQHFGDGTRLSIL.

The rearrangement joins TRBV6-5 to TRBJ1-1, with a weak D call TRBD1 (6 bases). Germline V gives CDR1 MNHEY, CDR2 SVGAGI. The CDR3 sequence is 14 residues long. V shed 6 bases and J shed 0 bases, with 11 bases lying between them. The CDR3 protein is CASRRGGLNTEAFF. The DNA of the CDR3 is TGTGCCAGCAGGCGCGGGGGGCTGAACACTGAAGCTTTCTTT.

The rearrangement uses TRBV14 and TRBJ2-6; no clear D. Between the trimmed V and J ends, which lost 6 bases and 0 bases, there was a span of 3 bases. Per germline, CDR1 SGHDN and CDR2 FVKESK. The CDR3 has 13 amino acids. DNA for the CDR3: TGTGCCAGCAGGAACTCTGGGGCCAACGTCCTGACTTTC. Translation gives CASRNSGANVLTF.

The chain uses TRBV10-3 and TRBJ1-1; D remains ambiguous. V lost 0 bases to trimming and J lost 3 bases, with 14 bases between them. There are 16 residues in the CDR3. The germline V gene encodes CDR1 ENHRY and CDR2 SYGVKD. The CDR3 region has the DNA TGTGCCATCAGTGAGTCGAGAGAATGGGAGGACACTGAAGCTTTCTTT. This sequence encodes CAISESREWEDTEAFF.

This clone has only a few counts. CDR3 protein: CASSPLGTANTEAFF. The CDR3 bases are TGTGCCAGCTCACCCCTCGGGACGGCGAACACTGAAGCTTTCTTT. The chain employs TRBV18 and TRBJ1-1; D may be TRBD1 (5 bases). This CDR3 contains 15 residues. The V and J ends lost 3 bases and 1 base respectively, with 12 bases between them. CDR1 KGHSH and CDR2 LQKENI come from the germline V gene.

A few counts support this clone. The V gene is TRBV30, the J gene TRBJ2-7; TRBD1 matches 11 bases. Trimming cost V 7 bases and J 0 bases; bases outside gene matches: 2. Germline values: CDR1 GTSNPN, CDR2 SVGIG (reference sequence). The CDR3 length is 13 residues. CDR3 residues: CASGTGGSYEQYF. CDR3 nucleotide sequence: TGTGCCTCGGGGACAGGGGGCTCCTACGAGCAGTACTTC. The whole variable domain, filled in from reference TRBV30 and TRBJ2-7, reads SQTIHQWPATLVQPVGSPLSLECTVEGTSNPNLYWYRQAAGRGLQLLFYSVGIGQISSEVPQNLSASRPQDRQFILSSKKLLLSDSGFYLCASGTGGSYEQYFGPGTRLTVT.

The rearrangement joins TRBV5-1 to TRBJ2-1; a weak D match, TRBD2 (6 bases). The CDR3 runs 14 residues. Per germline, CDR1 SGHRS and CDR2 YFSETQ. Trimming stripped 3 bases from V and 6 bases from J, with 13 bases between. The CDR3 loop is CASSSHSGGNEQFF. CDR3 in DNA: TGCGCCAGCAGCTCCCATTCCGGGGGCAATGAGCAGTTCTTC. The full variable domain, in which reference TRBV5-1 and TRBJ2-1 provide the parts outside the CDR3, is KAGVTQTPRYLIKTRGQQVTLSCSPISGHRSVSWYQQTPGQGLQFLFEYFSETQRNKGNFPGRFSGRQFSNSRSEMNVSTLELGDSALYLCASSSHSGGNEQFFGPGTRLTVL.